The T cell receptor beta chain described here comes from a study of T-cell reconstitution after alpha-beta-depleted transplantation in children. The germline V and J ends were trimmed by 0 bases and 0 bases, with 7 bases remaining between them. CDR1 is SGHRS and CDR2 is YFSETQ in the germline V gene. CDR3 length equals 14 residues. Preparation of the TCRbeta library used unique molecular identifiers. TCRdb reanalysed the PCR reads using MiXCR and keeps one entry per CDR3 protein. The profile shows a few hundred thousand distinct CDR3 sequences, around 8.9% of them singletons. At least ten counts were recorded for this clonotype.

This TCR was recovered from a human donor who donated a stem cell graft to a child with SCID. The chain uses TRBV5-1 and TRBJ2-7; D not certain. Sequencing was performed on PBMCs from the stem cell graft donor, taken from the stem cell graft. The CDR3, as DNA: TGCGCCAGCAGCTTGGCCTTAGACTCCTACGAGCAGTACTTC. It is translated as CASSLALDSYEQYF.